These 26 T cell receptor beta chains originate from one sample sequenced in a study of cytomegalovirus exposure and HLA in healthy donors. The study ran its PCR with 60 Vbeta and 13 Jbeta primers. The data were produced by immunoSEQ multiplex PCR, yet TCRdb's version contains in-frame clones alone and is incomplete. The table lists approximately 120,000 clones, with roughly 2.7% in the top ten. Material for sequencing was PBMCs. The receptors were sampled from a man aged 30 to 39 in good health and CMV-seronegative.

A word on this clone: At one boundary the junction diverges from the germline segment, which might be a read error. In DNA, the CDR3 is TGCGCCAGCAGCTTGGGGGCCAACAGGGCGATATTT. It is translated as CASSLGANRAIF. The genes are TRBV5-1 and TRBJ1-1; a weak D match, TRBD1 (6 bases). The CDR3 has 12 residues. Germline CDR1 and CDR2: SGHRS and YFSETQ.

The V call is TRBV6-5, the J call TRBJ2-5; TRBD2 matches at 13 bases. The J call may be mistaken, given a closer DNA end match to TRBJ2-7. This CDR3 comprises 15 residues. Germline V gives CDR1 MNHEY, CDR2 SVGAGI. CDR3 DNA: TGTGCCAGCAGTTCCTGGACTAGCGGGAGCTACGAGCAGTACTTC. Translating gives CASSSWTSGSYEQYF.

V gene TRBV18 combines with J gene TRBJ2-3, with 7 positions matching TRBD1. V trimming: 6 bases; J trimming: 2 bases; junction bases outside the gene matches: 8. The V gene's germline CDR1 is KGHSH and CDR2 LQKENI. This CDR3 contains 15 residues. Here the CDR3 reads CASSPAGGATDTQYF. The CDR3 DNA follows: TGTGCCAGCTCTCCTGCAGGGGGAGCCACAGATACGCAGTATTTT.

The chain's CDR3 is CASSRQGGPPNTEAFF. The CDR3 DNA reads as TGCGCCAGCAGCCGTCAGGGGGGTCCTCCGAACACTGAAGCTTTCTTT. This chain links TRBV4-1 with TRBJ1-1, with 7 bases lining up with TRBD1. This CDR3 contains 16 residues. From germline, CDR1 is MGHRA and CDR2 YSYEKL. The trim removed 4 bases at V and 1 base at J, leaving 9 bases unmatched.

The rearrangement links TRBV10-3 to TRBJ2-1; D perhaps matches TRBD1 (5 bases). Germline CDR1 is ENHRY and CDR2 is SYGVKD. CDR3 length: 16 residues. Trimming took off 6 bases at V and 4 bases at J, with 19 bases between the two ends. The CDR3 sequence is CAISGDSAKGYNEQFF. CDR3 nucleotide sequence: TGTGCCATCAGCGGAGACAGTGCTAAGGGTTACAATGAGCAGTTCTTC.

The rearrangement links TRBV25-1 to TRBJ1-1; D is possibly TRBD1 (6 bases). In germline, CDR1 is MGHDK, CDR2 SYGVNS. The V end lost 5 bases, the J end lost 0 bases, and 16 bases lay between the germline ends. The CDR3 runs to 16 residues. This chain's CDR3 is CASSSGYTGMNTEAFF. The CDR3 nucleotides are TGTGCCAGCAGTTCAGGTTATACAGGGATGAACACTGAAGCTTTCTTT.

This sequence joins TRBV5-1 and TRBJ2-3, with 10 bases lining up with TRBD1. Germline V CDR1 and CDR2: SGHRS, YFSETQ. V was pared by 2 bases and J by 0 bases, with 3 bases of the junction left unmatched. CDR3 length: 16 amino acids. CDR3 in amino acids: CASSLGGQGSTDTQYF. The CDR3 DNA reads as TGCGCCAGCAGCTTAGGGGGACAGGGGAGCACAGATACGCAGTATTTT.

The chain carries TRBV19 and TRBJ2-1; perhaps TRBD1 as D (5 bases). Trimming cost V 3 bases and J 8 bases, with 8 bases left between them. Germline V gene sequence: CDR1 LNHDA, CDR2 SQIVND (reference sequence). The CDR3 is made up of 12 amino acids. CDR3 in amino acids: CASSMIGDEQFF. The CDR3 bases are TGTGCCAGTAGTATGATAGGGGATGAGCAGTTCTTC.

CDR3 sequence reads: CASSIPRQGRSGNTIYF. The CDR3 DNA sequence: TGTGCCAGTAGTATTCCTCGACAGGGCCGCTCTGGAAACACCATATATTTT. The chain links TRBV19 to TRBJ1-3; the match to TRBD1 covers 7 bases. The CDR3 contains 17 residues. The V and J ends lost 3 bases and 0 bases, in that order; junction bases with no gene match: 8. In germline, CDR1 is LNHDA, CDR2 SQIVND (reference sequence).

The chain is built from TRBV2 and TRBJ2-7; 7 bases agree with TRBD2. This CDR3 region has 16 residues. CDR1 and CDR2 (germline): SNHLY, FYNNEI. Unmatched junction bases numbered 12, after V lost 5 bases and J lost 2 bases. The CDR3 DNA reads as TGTGCCAGCAGTTCGTGGACTAGAGGGAATACCTACGAGCAGTACTTC. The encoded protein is CASSSWTRGNTYEQYF.

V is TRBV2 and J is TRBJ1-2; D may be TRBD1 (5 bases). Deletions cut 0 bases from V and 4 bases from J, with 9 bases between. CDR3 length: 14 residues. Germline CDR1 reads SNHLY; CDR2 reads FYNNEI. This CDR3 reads CASSEAGAAYGYTF. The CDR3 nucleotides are TGTGCCAGCAGTGAAGCAGGGGCAGCCTATGGCTACACCTTC.

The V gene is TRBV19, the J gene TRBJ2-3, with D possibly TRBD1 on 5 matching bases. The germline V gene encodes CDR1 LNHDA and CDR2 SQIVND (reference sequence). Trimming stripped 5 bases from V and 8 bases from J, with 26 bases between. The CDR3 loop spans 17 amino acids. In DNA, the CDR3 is TGTGCCAGTAGTCCCGGTTTGGACACCCCAAGTCGGGCTACGCAGTATTTT. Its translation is CASSPGLDTPSRATQYF.

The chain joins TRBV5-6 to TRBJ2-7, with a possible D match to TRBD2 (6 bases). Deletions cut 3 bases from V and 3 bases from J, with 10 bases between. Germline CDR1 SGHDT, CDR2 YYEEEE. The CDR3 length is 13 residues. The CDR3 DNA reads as TGTGCCAGCAGCTGGGGGGATAACTACGAGCAGTACTTC. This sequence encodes CASSWGDNYEQYF.

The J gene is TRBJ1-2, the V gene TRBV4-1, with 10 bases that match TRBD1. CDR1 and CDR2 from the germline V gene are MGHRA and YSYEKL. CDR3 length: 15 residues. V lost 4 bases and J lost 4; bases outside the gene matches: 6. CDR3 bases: TGCGCCAGCAGCCCTAGACAGGGGGCCAGCTATGGCTACACCTTC. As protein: CASSPRQGASYGYTF.

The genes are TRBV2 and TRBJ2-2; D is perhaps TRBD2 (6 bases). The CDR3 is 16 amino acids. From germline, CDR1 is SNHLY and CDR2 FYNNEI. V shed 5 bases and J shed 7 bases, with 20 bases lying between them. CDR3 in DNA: TGTGCCAGCAGTCCCCGGTCCACTAGCCTCGACGGGGAGCTGTTTTTT. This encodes CASSPRSTSLDGELFF.

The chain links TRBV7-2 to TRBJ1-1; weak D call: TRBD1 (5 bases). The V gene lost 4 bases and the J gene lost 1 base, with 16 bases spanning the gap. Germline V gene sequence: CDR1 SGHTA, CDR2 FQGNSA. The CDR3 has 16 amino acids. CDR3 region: CASSWRRGLTNTEAFF. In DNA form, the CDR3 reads TGTGCCAGCAGCTGGCGGAGGGGACTGACGAACACTGAAGCTTTCTTT.

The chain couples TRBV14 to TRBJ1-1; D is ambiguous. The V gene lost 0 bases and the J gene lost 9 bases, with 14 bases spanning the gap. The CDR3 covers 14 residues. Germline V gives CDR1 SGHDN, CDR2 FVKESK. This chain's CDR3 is CASSQDLGTVQAFF. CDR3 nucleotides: TGTGCCAGCAGCCAAGACCTTGGTACAGTGCAAGCTTTCTTT.

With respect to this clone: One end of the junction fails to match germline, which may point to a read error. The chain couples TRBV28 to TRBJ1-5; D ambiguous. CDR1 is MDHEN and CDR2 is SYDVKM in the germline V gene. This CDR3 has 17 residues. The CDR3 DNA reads TGTGCCAGCAGACCTTTTTGGAGGCAGAGAAGCAAACAGCCCCAGCATTTT. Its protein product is CASRPFWRQRSKQPQHF.

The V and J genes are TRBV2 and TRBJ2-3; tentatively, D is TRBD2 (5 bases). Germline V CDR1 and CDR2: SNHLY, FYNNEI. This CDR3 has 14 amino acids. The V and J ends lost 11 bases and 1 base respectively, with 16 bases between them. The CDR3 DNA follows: TGTGCCTCCCAAGCGGTAGCCCGCACAGATACGCAGTATTTT. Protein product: CASQAVARTDTQYF.

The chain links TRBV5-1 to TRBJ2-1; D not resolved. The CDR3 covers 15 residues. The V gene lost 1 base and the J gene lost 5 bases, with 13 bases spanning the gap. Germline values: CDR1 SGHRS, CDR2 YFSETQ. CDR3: CASSLRGDGDNEQFF. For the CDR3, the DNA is TGCGCCAGCAGCTTGCGAGGTGACGGAGACAATGAGCAGTTCTTC.

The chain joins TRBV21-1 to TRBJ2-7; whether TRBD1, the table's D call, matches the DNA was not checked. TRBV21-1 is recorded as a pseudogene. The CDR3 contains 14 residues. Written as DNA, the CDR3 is TGTGCCAGCAGCAAAAGCCAGGGGCCCTACGAGCAGTACTTC. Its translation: CASSKSQGPYEQYF.

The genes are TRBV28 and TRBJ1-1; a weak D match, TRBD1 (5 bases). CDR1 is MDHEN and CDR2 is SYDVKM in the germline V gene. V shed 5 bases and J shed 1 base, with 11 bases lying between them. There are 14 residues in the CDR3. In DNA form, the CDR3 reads TGTGCCAGCAGTCACAACACAGGGAACACTGAAGCTTTCTTT. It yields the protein CASSHNTGNTEAFF.

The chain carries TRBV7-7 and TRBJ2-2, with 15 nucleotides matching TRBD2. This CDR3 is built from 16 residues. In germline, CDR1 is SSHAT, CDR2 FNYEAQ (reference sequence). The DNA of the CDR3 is TGTGCTAGCGGACGGGGACTAGCGGGGGGCACCGGGGAGCTGTTTTTT. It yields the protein CASGRGLAGGTGELFF.

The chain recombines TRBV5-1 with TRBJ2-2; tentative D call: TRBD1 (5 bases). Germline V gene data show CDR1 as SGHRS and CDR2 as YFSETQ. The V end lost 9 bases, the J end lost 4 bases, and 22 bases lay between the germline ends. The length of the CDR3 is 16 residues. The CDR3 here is CATTTGRLRGTGELFF. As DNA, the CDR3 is TGCGCCACCACAACAGGAAGGCTAAGGGGCACCGGGGAGCTGTTTTTT.

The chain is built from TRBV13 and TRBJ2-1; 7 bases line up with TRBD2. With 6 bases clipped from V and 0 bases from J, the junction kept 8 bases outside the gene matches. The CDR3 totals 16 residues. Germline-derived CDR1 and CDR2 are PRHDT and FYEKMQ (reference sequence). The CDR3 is CASSSVASGSYNEQFF. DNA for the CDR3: TGTGCCAGCAGTTCAGTGGCTAGCGGCTCCTACAATGAGCAGTTCTTC.

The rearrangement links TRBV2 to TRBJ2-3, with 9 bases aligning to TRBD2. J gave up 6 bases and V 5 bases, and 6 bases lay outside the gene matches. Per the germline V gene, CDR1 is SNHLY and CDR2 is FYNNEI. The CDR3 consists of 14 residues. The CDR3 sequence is CASSPGTSRDTQYF. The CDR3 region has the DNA TGTGCCAGCAGTCCCGGGACTAGCAGGGATACGCAGTATTTT.